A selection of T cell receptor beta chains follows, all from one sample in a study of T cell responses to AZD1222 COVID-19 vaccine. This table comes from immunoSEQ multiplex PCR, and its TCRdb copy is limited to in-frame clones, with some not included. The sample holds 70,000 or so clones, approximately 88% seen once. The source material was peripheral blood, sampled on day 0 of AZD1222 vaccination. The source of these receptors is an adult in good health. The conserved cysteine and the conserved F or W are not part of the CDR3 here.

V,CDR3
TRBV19,ASSIYVGASQETQY
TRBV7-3,ASSWTGAYGYT
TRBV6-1,ASSESYLGEQF
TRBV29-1,SVRLAAYEQY
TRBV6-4,ASSDSVAGTDTQY
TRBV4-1,ASSQGRANEKLF
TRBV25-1,ASSENSNQPQH
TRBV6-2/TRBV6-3,ASTPWRTQNTEAF
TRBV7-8,ASSKGQGIQYEQY
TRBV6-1,ASSEGLAGAKNIQY
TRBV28,ASSALGDGKEKLF
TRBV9,ASSPRVGDAF
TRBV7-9,ASSRPSGIIGYEQY
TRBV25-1,ASSESRGRNTEAF
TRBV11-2,ASSLRGTGVLMNEQY
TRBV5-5,ASSSWLNYEQY
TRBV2,ASSEQANSNQPQH
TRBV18,ASSRSNSGNTGELF
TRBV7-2,ASSPGLEQPQH
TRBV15,ATSREYQYQNIQY
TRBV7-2,ASSLDLAGRSYEQY
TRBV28,ASGAYEQY
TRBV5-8,ASSSRQLKPLH
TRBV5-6,ASSSVAGGGVDEQF
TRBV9,ASSVAPRQTEAF
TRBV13,ASTPVGSYNEQF
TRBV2,ASLGGSYGYT
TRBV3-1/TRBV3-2,ASSHPGTYEQY
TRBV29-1,SVTGRGGEKLF
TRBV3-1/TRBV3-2,ASSQAFGAYEQY
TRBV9,ASSSQGVGTGGTGELF
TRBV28,ASSLPKAGDHYEQY
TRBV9,ASSVVGQGALNTEAF
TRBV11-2,ASSLGTIGELF
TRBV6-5,ASSLITGNTEAF
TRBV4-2,ASSQDLEFSGNTIY
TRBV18,ASSPIDTGTDTQY
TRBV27,ASSSTSVPPNYGYT
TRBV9,ASSVAPADQPQH
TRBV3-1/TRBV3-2,ASSALTGWVKY
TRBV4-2,ASSLRDRVYEQY
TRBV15,ATSRGGKETQY
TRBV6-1,ASSEVAGGTGELF
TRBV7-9,ASSSDRQGQYGYT
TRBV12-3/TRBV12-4,ASSSGLEAF
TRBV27,ASSPAPTGYEQY
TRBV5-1,ASSYLGSDTGELF
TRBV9,ASSVGRDNEQF
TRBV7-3,ASSLSQGPHNEQF
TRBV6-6,ASSLIAGVDETQY